This T cell receptor beta chain was obtained from a study of cytomegalovirus exposure and HLA in healthy donors. General study points: Solely CMV serostatus was available to characterize immune exposure.

Germline V gene lookup returns CDR1 KGHSH and CDR2 LQKENI. The CDR3 loop spans 13 amino acids. Trimming removed 6 bases at V and 4 bases at J, with 12 bases between. Comment on this clone: As yet, its antigen is unknown.

In the PCR, 60 Vbeta and 13 Jbeta primers were used. Measured with immunoSEQ multiplex PCR; TCRdb has only the in-frame clones, and not every one. The table records under 200,000 clones, roughly 73% of them present only once. This TCR was sampled from a woman younger than 45 in good health and CMV-seronegative. The source material was PBMCs. The chain recombines TRBV18 with TRBJ2-5, with D possibly matching TRBD1 (6 bases). The CDR3 region has the DNA TGTGCCAGCTCGCGGACAGCCTTAGAGACCCAGTACTTC. This translates into CASSRTALETQYF.